This is a list of T cell receptor beta chains from one sample in a study of early T cells in non-severe SARS-CoV-2 infection. Each CDR3 protein gets one entry after TCRdb re-called the 5' RACE reads with MiXCR. In the table there are some 75,000 distinct CDR3 sequences, roughly 13% of which are singletons. Sequencing was done on a sample of whole blood. The origin of the receptors is an adult who was a healthcare worker with PCR-confirmed SARS-CoV-2 infection or an uninfected control (not recorded which). CDR3s include the opening cysteine and the closing phenylalanine or tryptophan. A D gene is named only where the DNA matches it firmly. A row's size may be missing; if present it is once, few, many or a size class.

CDR3aa,CDR3nt,v_gene,j_gene,abundance,d_gene
CASSPPPYYEQYF,TGTGCCAGCAGCCCCCCCCCCTACTACGAGCAGTACTTC,TRBV11-2,TRBJ2-7,few,-
CASRQTSGSTDTQYF,TGTGCCAGCAGACAAACTAGCGGTAGCACAGATACGCAGTATTTT,TRBV12-3/TRBV12-4,TRBJ2-3,few,TRBD2
CASGPAPPDRSEEPQHF,TGTGCTAGTGGCCCCGCACCCCCAGACAGGTCCGAAGAGCCCCAGCATTTT,TRBV12-5,TRBJ1-5,few,-
CASSLYLKETQYF,TGTGCCAGCAGCTTATATCTGAAAGAGACCCAGTACTTC,TRBV11-2,TRBJ2-5,many,-
CASSVGVAFTYEQYF,TGTGCCAGCAGCGTAGGGGTCGCGTTTACCTACGAGCAGTACTTC,TRBV9,TRBJ2-7,few,-
CASSRTSGGAKDTQYF,TGTGCCAGCAGCCGAACTAGCGGGGGGGCTAAAGATACGCAGTATTTT,TRBV6-1,TRBJ2-3,-,TRBD2
CASRSMGGPTDTQYF,TGTGCCAGCAGGTCTATGGGGGGGCCCACAGATACGCAGTATTTT,TRBV3-1,TRBJ2-3,-,-
CSVEDPGSAQQKGREQFF,TGCAGCGTTGAAGATCCGGGCAGTGCCCAACAGAAGGGGAGGGAGCAGTTCTTC,TRBV29-1,TRBJ2-1,many,-
CSARVPQGALETQYF,TGCAGTGCTAGAGTGCCCCAGGGGGCCTTGGAGACCCAGTACTTC,TRBV20-1,TRBJ2-5,many,TRBD1
CASSYGGAGYNEQFF,TGTGCCAGCAGTTACGGGGGGGCCGGCTACAATGAGCAGTTCTTC,TRBV6-2/TRBV6-3,TRBJ2-1,few,-
CASSPTGENTGELFF,TGTGCCAGCAGCCCGACAGGCGAGAACACCGGGGAGCTGTTTTTT,TRBV14,TRBJ2-2,-,-
CASSLKVGVTSNEQFF,TGTGCCAGCAGCTTGAAGGTTGGGGTTACCTCCAATGAGCAGTTCTTC,TRBV5-6,TRBJ2-1,few,-
CASSFGEWEQFF,TGTGCCAGCAGCTTTGGGGAGTGGGAGCAGTTCTTC,TRBV5-6,TRBJ2-1,few,-
CASSWDRAAEQYF,TGTGCCAGCAGCTGGGACAGGGCAGCCGAGCAGTACTTC,TRBV5-6,TRBJ2-7,-,TRBD1